This T cell receptor (beta chain) was documented in a study of blood T cell repertoires in COVID-19. Overall study context: Acute and convalescent COVID-19 samples came from the United States, Italy and Spain.

This clone was recorded once. Cohorts were determined from participant-reported clinical history. Per the original methods: Amplification with reference gene primers provided the estimates of nucleated cell counts. Profiling relied on immunoSEQ multiplex PCR, and the TCRdb table lists in-frame clones only, not all of them. The V and J calls and clone size are taken from that table; D and trimming were inferred from the DNA. The sample comprises about 330,000 clones, about 87% of which are singletons, and roughly 5% rests with the top ten. This TCR came from a woman in her 30s who had recovered from COVID-19. The sample taken for sequencing was PBMCs or T cells enriched from blood (not recorded which).

The CDR3 nucleotides read TGTGCCAGCAGTTACAATCGAGGCACTGAAGCTTTCTTT. Protein: CASSYNRGTEAFF. J is TRBJ1-1 and V is TRBV6-2 or TRBV6-3; D not resolved. The CDR3 contains 13 residues. Germline loops: CDR1 MNHEY, CDR2 SVGEGT. With 2 bases removed from V and 4 bases from J, the gap between germline ends came to 8 bases.